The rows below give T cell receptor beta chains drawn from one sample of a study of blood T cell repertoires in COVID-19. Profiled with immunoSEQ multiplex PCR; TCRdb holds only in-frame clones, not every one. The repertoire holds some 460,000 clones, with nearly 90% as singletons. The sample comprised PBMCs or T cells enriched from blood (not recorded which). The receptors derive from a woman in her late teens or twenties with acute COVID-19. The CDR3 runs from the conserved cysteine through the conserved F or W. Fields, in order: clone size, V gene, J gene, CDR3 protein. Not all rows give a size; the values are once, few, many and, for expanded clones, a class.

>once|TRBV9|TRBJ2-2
CASSAMGDITGELFF
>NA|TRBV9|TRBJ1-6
CASSVIGGPYTRFEGIHF
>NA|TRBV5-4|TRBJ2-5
CASSLWTGQETQYF
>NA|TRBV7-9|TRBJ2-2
CASTIGELFF
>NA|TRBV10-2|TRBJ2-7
CASETVKGATHEQYF
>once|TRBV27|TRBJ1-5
CASSLGTDNQPQHF
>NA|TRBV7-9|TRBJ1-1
CASSPNIAEPAFF
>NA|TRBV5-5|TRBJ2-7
CASSLDRSYEQYF
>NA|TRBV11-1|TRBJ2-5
CASSLGGEETQYF
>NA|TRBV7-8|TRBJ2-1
CASSYLGLGNEQFF